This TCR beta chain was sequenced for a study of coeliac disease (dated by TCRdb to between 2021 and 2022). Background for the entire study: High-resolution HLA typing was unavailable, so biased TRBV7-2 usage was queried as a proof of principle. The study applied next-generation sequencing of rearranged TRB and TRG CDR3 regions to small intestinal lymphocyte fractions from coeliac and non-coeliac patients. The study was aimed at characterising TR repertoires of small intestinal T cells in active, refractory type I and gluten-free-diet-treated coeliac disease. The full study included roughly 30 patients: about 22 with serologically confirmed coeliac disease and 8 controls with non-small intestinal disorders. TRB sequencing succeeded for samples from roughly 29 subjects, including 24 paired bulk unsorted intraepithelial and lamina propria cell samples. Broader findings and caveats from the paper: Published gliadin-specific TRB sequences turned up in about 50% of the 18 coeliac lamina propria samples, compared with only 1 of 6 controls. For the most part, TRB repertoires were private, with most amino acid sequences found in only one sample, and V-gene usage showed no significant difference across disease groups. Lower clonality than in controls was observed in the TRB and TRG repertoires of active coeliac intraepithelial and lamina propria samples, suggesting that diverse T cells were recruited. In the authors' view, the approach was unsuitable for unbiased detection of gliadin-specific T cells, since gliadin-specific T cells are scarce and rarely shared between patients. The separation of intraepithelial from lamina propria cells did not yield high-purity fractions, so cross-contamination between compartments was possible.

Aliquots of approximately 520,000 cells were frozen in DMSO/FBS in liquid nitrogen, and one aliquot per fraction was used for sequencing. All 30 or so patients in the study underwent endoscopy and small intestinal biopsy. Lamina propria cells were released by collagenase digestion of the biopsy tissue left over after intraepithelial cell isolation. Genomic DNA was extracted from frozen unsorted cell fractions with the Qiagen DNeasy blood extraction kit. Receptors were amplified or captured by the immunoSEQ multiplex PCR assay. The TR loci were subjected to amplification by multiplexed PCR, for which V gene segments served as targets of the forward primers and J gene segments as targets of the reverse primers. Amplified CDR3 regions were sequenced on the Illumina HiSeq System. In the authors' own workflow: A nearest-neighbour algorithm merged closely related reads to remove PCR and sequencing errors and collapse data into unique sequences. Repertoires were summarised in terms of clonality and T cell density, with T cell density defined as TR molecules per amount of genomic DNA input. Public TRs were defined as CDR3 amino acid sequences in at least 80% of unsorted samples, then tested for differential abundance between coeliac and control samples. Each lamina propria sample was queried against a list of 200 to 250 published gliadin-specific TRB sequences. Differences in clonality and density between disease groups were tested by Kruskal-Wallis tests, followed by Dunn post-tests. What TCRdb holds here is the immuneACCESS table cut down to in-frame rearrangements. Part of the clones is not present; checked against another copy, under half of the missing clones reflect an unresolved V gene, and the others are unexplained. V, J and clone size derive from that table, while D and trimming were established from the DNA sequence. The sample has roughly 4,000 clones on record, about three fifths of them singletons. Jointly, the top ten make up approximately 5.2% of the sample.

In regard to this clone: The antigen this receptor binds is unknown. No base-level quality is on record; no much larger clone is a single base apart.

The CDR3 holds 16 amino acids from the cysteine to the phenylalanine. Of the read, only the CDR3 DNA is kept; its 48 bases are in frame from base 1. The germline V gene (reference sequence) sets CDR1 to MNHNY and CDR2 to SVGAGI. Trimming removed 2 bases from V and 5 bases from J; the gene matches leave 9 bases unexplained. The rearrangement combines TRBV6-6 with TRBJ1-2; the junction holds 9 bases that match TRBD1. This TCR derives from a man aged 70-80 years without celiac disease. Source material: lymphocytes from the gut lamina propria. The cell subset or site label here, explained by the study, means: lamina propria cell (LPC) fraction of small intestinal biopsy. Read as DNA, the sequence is TGTGCCAGCAGTTACACCACAGCCGGGACAGGGTATGGCTACACCTTC. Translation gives CASSYTTAGTGYGYTF.